The rows below give T cell receptor beta chains drawn from one sample of a study of T cell responses to AZD1222 COVID-19 vaccine. TCRdb's table, derived via immunoSEQ multiplex PCR, lists solely in-frame clones and lacks some. The table lists roughly 140,000 clones, about nine tenths of them singletons. The sample consisted of peripheral blood, taken on day 0 of AZD1222 vaccination. All receptors come from an adult in good health. Both conserved end residues are part of each CDR3. D genes are given only for firm matches. Expanded clones get a size class; other rows say once, few or many, or leave the size out.

V,J,D,size,CDR3,DNA
TRBV6-5,TRBJ1-1,NA,NA,CASSSTGGDTEAFF,TGTGCCAGCAGCTCGACAGGTGGGGACACTGAAGCTTTCTTT
TRBV19,TRBJ1-3,NA,once,CASIKGADGNTIYF,TGTGCCAGTATTAAAGGTGCGGACGGAAACACCATATATTTT
TRBV18,TRBJ1-1,NA,NA,CASSPPDGTEAFF,TGTGCCAGCTCACCACCTGACGGGACTGAAGCTTTCTTT
TRBV19,TRBJ1-2,NA,few,CATNRGDFYGYTF,TGTGCCACTAACCGGGGGGACTTCTATGGCTACACCTTC
TRBV3-1/TRBV3-2,TRBJ1-3,TRBD1,NA,CASSPRTGDRASGNTIYF,TGTGCCAGCAGCCCGAGGACAGGGGACAGAGCCTCTGGAAACACCATATATTTT
TRBV6-6,TRBJ1-6,NA,NA,CASHSARANSPLHF,TGTGCCAGCCATTCGGCTCGGGCTAATTCACCCCTCCACTTT
TRBV14,TRBJ1-1,TRBD1,NA,CASSQDRTGGTEAFF,TGTGCCAGCAGCCAAGACCGGACAGGGGGGACTGAAGCTTTCTTT
TRBV28,TRBJ2-3,TRBD2,NA,CASSLGGLADFTDTQYF,TGTGCCAGCAGTTTGGGGGGACTAGCGGACTTTACAGATACGCAGTATTTT
TRBV7-2,TRBJ1-2,TRBD1,NA,CASTGQGGYGYTF,TGTGCCAGCACCGGACAGGGGGGCTATGGCTACACCTTC
TRBV18,TRBJ1-5,TRBD1,NA,CASSLRTGHSNQPQHF,TGTGCCAGCTCCCTCCGGACAGGGCATAGCAATCAGCCCCAGCATTTT
TRBV12-3/TRBV12-4,TRBJ1-2,TRBD1,NA,CASSLQGAYGYTF,TGTGCCAGCAGTTTGCAGGGGGCCTATGGCTACACCTTC
TRBV11-2,TRBJ1-1,TRBD1,NA,CASSFPQGGRGNTEAFF,TGTGCCAGCAGCTTTCCACAGGGGGGACGCGGGAACACTGAAGCTTTCTTT
TRBV5-5,TRBJ1-1,NA,NA,CASSSARGALNTEAFF,TGTGCCAGCAGCTCCGCCCGGGGGGCCTTGAACACTGAAGCTTTCTTT
TRBV15,TRBJ1-4,NA,NA,CATSRGSTNEKLFF,TGTGCCACCAGCAGGGGTTCCACTAATGAAAAACTGTTTTTT
TRBV18,TRBJ2-7,NA,few,CASSPRVGGGRTEQYF,TGTGCCAGCTCACCACGAGTAGGAGGTGGGCGTACCGAGCAGTACTTC
TRBV28,TRBJ1-1,NA,NA,CASSLEGLNTEAFF,TGTGCCAGCAGTTTGGAGGGGTTGAACACTGAAGCTTTCTTT
TRBV7-3,TRBJ1-3,NA,NA,CASRRGDYNSGNTIYF,TGTGCCAGCAGAAGAGGGGATTACAACTCTGGAAACACCATATATTTT
TRBV5-1,TRBJ1-4,TRBD1,once,CASSLLGQVGEKLFF,TGCGCCAGCAGCTTGTTGGGACAGGTCGGCGAAAAACTGTTTTTT
TRBV2,TRBJ2-5,NA,once,CARSRARETQYF,TGTGCCAGGAGCAGGGCGCGAGAGACCCAGTACTTC
TRBV12-3/TRBV12-4,TRBJ1-1,NA,NA,CATPLLGTEAFF,TGTGCCACTCCTTTACTGGGGACTGAAGCTTTCTTT
TRBV15,TRBJ2-2,TRBD1,NA,CATSHQGALDTGELFF,TGTGCCACCAGCCACCAGGGGGCGCTGGACACCGGGGAGCTGTTTTTT
TRBV14,TRBJ1-2,TRBD1,NA,CASSPTGRRGYGYTF,TGTGCCAGCAGCCCGACAGGGAGGCGAGGCTATGGCTACACCTTC
TRBV5-8,TRBJ1-3,TRBD1,NA,CASSMTGWDGGNTIYF,TGTGCCAGCAGCATGACAGGGTGGGATGGTGGAAACACCATATATTTT
TRBV7-2,TRBJ2-7,TRBD1,once,CASSLDGQGEQYF,TGTGCCAGCAGCTTAGACGGACAGGGCGAGCAGTACTTC
TRBV27,TRBJ2-7,TRBD2,NA,CASSLELAGDREQYF,TGTGCCAGCAGTTTAGAACTAGCGGGGGATCGCGAGCAGTACTTC
TRBV24-1,TRBJ1-5,NA,NA,CATSGGDTRPNQPQHF,TGTGCCACCAGTGGGGGGGACACGCGTCCCAATCAGCCCCAGCATTTT
TRBV18,TRBJ1-2,TRBD1,NA,CASSRGQVPSNYGYTF,TGTGCCAGCTCAAGGGGACAGGTCCCTTCTAACTATGGCTACACCTTC
TRBV19,TRBJ1-6,NA,once,CASSEELGPLHF,TGTGCCAGTAGTGAGGAGTTGGGACCCCTCCACTTT
TRBV4-1,TRBJ1-4,NA,once,CASSPHPGTASPLNEKLFF,TGCGCCAGCAGCCCCCATCCCGGGACCGCCAGTCCTCTTAATGAAAAACTGTTTTTT
TRBV18,TRBJ2-1,NA,NA,CASTRDGSYNEQFF,TGTGCCAGCACCCGGGACGGGTCCTACAATGAGCAGTTCTTC
TRBV5-6,TRBJ2-7,NA,NA,CASSLRGEQYF,TGTGCCAGCAGCTTGCGAGGCGAGCAGTACTTC
TRBV2,TRBJ1-5,NA,NA,CASSEVGRDQPQHF,TGTGCCAGCAGTGAAGTAGGGCGGGATCAGCCCCAGCATTTT
TRBV5-5,TRBJ1-1,TRBD1,NA,CASSLRTGNTEAFF,TGTGCCAGCAGCTTGCGGACAGGAAACACTGAAGCTTTCTTT
TRBV28,TRBJ2-7,TRBD1,NA,CASSRHRGDYEQYF,TGTGCCAGCAGCCGACACAGGGGGGATTACGAGCAGTACTTC
TRBV5-5,TRBJ2-7,NA,NA,CASSSRPQYEQYF,TGTGCCAGCAGCTCCAGACCCCAATACGAGCAGTACTTC
TRBV2,TRBJ1-2,TRBD1,NA,CASRGGATGGYGYTF,TGTGCCAGCAGGGGCGGGGCCACAGGGGGGTATGGCTACACCTTC
TRBV7-2,TRBJ1-2,TRBD1,NA,CASSETGTGQFYGYTF,TGTGCCAGCAGCGAGACCGGGACAGGCCAATTCTATGGCTACACCTTC
TRBV27,TRBJ1-4,NA,once,CASQGQATNEKLFF,TGTGCCAGCCAGGGTCAGGCAACTAATGAAAAACTGTTTTTT
TRBV6-5,TRBJ1-6,NA,NA,CASRPLPRGDSPLHF,TGTGCCAGCAGACCATTGCCCAGGGGAGATTCACCCCTCCACTTT
TRBV4-1,TRBJ1-2,NA,NA,CASSQGGHGYTF,TGCGCCAGCAGCCAAGGGGGACATGGCTACACCTTC
TRBV7-2,TRBJ2-5,NA,NA,CASSTRQMETQYF,TGTGCCAGCAGCACCCGACAGATGGAGACCCAGTACTTC
TRBV12-3/TRBV12-4,TRBJ1-2,NA,NA,CASLGGGWGYTF,TGTGCCAGCCTTGGGGGGGGCTGGGGCTACACCTTC
TRBV7-8,TRBJ1-1,NA,NA,CASSRDSNTEAFF,TGTGCCAGCAGCCGAGACAGTAACACTGAAGCTTTCTTT